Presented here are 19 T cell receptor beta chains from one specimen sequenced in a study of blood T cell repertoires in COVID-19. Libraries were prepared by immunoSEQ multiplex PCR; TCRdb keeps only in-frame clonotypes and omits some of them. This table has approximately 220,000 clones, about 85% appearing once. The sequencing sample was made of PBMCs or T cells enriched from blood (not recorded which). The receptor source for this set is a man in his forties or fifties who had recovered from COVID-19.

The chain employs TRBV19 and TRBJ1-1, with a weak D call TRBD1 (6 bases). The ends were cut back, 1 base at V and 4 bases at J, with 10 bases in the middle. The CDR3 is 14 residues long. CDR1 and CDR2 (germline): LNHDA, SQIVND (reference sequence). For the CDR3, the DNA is TGTGCCAGTAGTATAGGGGGGCAGATCACTGAAGCTTTCTTT. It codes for CASSIGGQITEAFF. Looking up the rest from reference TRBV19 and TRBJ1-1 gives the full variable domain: DGGITQSPKYLFRKEGQNVTLSCEQNLNHDAMYWYRQDPGQGLRLIYYSQIVNDFQKGDIAEGYSVSREKKESFPLTVTSAQKNPTAFYLCASSIGGQITEAFFGQGTRLTVV.

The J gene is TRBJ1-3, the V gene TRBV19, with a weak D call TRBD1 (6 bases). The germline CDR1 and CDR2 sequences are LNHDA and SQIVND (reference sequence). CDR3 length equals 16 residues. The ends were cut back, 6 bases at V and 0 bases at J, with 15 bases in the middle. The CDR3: CASSFTDRISGNTIYF. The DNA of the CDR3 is TGTGCCAGTAGCTTCACGGACAGAATCTCTGGAAACACCATATATTTT.

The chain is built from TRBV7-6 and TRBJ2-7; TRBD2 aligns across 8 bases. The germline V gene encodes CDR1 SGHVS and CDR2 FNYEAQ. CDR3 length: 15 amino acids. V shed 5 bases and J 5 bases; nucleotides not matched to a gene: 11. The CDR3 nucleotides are TGTGCCAGCAGCAAAACCCAAGCGGGAGCGAACGAGCAGTACTTC. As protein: CASSKTQAGANEQYF.

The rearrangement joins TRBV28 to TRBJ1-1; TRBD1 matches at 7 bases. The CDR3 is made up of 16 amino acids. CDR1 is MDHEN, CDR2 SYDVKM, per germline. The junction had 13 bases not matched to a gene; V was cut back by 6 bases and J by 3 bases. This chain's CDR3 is CASRVVGQRRHTEAFF. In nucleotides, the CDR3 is TGTGCCAGCAGGGTAGTGGGACAGCGGCGTCACACTGAAGCTTTCTTT.

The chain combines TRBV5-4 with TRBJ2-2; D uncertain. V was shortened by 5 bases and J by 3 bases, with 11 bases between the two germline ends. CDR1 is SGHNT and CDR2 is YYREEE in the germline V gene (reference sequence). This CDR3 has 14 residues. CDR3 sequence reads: CASSYKGDTGELFF. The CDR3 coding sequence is TGTGCCAGCAGTTATAAAGGAGACACCGGGGAGCTGTTTTTT.

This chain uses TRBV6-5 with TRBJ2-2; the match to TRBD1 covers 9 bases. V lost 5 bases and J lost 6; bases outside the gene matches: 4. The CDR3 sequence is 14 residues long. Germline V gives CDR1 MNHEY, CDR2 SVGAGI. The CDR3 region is CASSLQGASGELFF. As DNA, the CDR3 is TGTGCCAGCAGTCTACAGGGGGCCTCCGGGGAGCTGTTTTTT.

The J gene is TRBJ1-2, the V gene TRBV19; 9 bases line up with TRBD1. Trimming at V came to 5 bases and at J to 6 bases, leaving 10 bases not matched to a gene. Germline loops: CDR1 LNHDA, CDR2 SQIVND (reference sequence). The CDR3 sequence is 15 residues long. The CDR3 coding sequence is TGTGCCAGTAGTGTATCGCCGGGACAGGGTAATGGCTACACCTTC. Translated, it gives CASSVSPGQGNGYTF.

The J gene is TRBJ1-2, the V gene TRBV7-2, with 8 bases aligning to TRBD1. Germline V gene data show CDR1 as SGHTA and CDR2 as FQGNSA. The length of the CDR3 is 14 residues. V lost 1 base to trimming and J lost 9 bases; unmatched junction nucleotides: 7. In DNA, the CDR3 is TGTGCCAGCAGCTTAGGAGACAGGGGTCTAAGCTACACCTTC. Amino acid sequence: CASSLGDRGLSYTF.

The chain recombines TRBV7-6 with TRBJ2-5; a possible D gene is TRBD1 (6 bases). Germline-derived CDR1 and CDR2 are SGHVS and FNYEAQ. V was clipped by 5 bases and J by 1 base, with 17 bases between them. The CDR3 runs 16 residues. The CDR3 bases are TGTGCCAGCAGCCCCCGGTTGGGCAGGGGCCAAGAGACCCAGTACTTC. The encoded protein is CASSPRLGRGQETQYF. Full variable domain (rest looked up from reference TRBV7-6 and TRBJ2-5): GAGVSQSPRYKVTKRGQDVALRCDPISGHVSLYWYRQALGQGPEFLTYFNYEAQQDKSGLPNDRFSAERPEGSISTLTIQRTEQRDSAMYRCASSPRLGRGQETQYFGPGTRLLVL.

CDR3 protein: CSASRGTKETQYF. CDR3 in DNA: TGCAGCGCCAGCAGGGGGACCAAAGAGACCCAGTACTTC. The chain is built from TRBV29-1 and TRBJ2-5; TRBD1 agrees at 7 bases. The trim removed 7 bases at V and 3 bases at J, leaving 8 bases unmatched. The CDR3 is 13 amino acids. Germline V lookup: CDR1 SQVTM, CDR2 ANQGSEA.

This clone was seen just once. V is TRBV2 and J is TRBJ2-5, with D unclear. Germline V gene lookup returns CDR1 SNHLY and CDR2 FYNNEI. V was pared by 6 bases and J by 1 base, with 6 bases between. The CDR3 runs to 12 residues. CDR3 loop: CASRLGQETQYF. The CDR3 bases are TGTGCCAGCAGACTTGGCCAAGAGACCCAGTACTTC. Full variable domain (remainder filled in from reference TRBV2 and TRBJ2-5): EPEVTQTPSHQVTQMGQEVILRCVPISNHLYFYWYRQILGQKVEFLVSFYNNEISEKSEIFDDQFSVERPDGSNFTLKIRSTKLEDSAMYFCASRLGQETQYFGPGTRLLVL.

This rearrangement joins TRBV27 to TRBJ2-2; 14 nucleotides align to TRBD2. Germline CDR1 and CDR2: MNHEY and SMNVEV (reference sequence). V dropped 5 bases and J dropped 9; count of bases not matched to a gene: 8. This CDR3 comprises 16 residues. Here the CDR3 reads CASSPPTSGRARELFF. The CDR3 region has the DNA TGTGCCAGCAGTCCCCCGACTAGCGGGAGGGCCCGGGAGCTGTTTTTT.

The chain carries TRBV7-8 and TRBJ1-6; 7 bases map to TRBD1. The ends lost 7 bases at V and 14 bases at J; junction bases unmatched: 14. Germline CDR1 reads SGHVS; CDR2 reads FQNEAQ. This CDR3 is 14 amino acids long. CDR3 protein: CASTPDRFKGSLHF. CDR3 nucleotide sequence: TGTGCCAGCACCCCGGACAGGTTCAAAGGATCCCTCCACTTT.

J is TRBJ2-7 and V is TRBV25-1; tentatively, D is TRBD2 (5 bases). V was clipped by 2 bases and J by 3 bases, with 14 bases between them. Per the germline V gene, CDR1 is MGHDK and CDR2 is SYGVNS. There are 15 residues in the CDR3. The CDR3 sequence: CASSEAEDSYYEQYF. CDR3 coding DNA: TGTGCCAGCAGTGAAGCAGAGGACTCGTACTACGAGCAGTACTTC.

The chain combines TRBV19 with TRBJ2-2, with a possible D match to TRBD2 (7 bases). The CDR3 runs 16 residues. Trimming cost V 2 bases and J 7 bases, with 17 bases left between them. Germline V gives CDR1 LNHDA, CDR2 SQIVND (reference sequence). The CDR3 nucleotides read TGTGCCAGTAGTATAAGTGGGGGGGCCCTACGCGGGGAGCTGTTTTTT. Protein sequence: CASSISGGALRGELFF. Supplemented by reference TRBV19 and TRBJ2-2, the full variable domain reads DGGITQSPKYLFRKEGQNVTLSCEQNLNHDAMYWYRQDPGQGLRLIYYSQIVNDFQKGDIAEGYSVSREKKESFPLTVTSAQKNPTAFYLCASSISGGALRGELFFGEGSRLTVL.

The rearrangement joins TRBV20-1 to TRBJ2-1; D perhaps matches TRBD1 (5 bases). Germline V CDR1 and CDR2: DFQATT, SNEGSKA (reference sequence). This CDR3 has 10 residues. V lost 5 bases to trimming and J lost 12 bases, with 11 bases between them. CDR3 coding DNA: TGCAGTGCTGTCAGGGATAGGCAGTTCTTC. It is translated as CSAVRDRQFF.

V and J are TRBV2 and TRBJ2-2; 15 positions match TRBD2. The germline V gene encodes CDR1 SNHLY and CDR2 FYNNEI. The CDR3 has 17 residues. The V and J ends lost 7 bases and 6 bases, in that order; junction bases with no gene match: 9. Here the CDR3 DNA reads TGTGCCAGCACCAAAGGGGGACTAGCGGGAGGCCCCGGGGAGCTGTTTTTT. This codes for CASTKGGLAGGPGELFF.

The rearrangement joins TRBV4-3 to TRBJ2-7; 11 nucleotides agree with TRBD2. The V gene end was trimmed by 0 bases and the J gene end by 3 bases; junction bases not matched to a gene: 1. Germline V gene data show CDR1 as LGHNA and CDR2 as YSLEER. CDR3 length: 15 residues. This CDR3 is CASSQETSGSYEQYF. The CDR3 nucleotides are TGCGCCAGCAGCCAAGAAACTAGCGGGAGCTACGAGCAGTACTTC.

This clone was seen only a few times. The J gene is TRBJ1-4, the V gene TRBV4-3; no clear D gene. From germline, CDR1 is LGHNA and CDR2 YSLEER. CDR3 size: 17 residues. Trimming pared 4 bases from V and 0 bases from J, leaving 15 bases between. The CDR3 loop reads CASSRAQYGATNEKLFF. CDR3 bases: TGCGCCAGCAGCCGCGCTCAATATGGTGCAACTAATGAAAAACTGTTTTTT.